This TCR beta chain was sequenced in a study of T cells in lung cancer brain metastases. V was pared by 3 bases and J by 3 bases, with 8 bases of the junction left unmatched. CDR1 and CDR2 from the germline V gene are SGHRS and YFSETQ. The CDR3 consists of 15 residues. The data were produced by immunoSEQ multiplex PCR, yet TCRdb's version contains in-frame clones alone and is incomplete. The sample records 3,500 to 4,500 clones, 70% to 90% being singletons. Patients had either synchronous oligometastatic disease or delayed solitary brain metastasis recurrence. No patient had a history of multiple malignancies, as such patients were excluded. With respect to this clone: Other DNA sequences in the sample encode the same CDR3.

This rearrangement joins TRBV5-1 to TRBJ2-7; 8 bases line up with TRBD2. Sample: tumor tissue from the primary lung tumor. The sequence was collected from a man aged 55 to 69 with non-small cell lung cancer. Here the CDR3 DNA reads TGCGCCAGCAGCTGGGGAGCGGGAGCCTACTACGAGCAGTACTTC. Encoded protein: CASSWGAGAYYEQYF.